This T cell receptor (beta chain) was obtained from a study of cytomegalovirus exposure and HLA in healthy donors. Study-level results: Later findings reportedly placed an Asian-associated ancestry cluster below the approximately 670-donor mean for N-insertions. The only immune exposure information that was available was CMV serostatus. Some V segments could not be told apart, so they were left out, TRBV6-2 and TRBV6-3 among them. In a later analysis, TCR beta V- and J-gene trimming showed a link to a missense DCLRE1C variant.

V lost 5 bases and J 4 bases, leaving 12 bases between the germline ends. The V gene's germline CDR1 is SGHDN and CDR2 FVKESK. The CDR3 has 14 residues. Details on this clone: Its cognate antigen is unknown.

Researchers ran the PCR with 60 Vbeta and 13 Jbeta primers. Assay: immunoSEQ multiplex PCR; the TCRdb copy retains only in-frame clones and omits some. With around 190,000 clones in the sample, the ten largest clones hold under 1%. This TCR came from a young woman in good health and CMV-seropositive. The sequenced sample consisted of PBMCs. This chain joins TRBV14 and TRBJ1-5; weak D call: TRBD1 (5 bases). CDR3 DNA: TGTGCCAGCAGCGCAGCAGGGCTGAATCAGCCCCAGCATTTT. Translated: CASSAAGLNQPQHF. Full variable domain (outside the CDR3, taken from reference TRBV14 and TRBJ1-5): EAGVTQFPSHSVIEKGQTVTLRCDPISGHDNLYWYRRVMGKEIKFLLHFVKESKQDESGMPNNRFLAERTGGTYSTLKVQPAELEDSGVYFCASSAAGLNQPQHFGDGTRLSIL.